This TCR beta chain was recovered during a study of early T cells in non-severe SARS-CoV-2 infection. Study observations and caveats: VDJdb-based annotation leaned toward anti-spike CD8 responses and missed private and CD4 specificities.

Individually, cDNA molecules had unique molecular identifiers attached to them. TCRdb analysed the 5' RACE reads with MiXCR anew, one entry per CDR3 protein. Of about 84,000 distinct CDR3 sequences in the sample, about an eighth were seen once. Germline V gene data show CDR1 as SGHTA and CDR2 as FQGNSA. V was clipped by 6 bases and J by 4 bases, with 10 bases between them. The CDR3 is 12 amino acids. Remarks on this clonotype: Its antigen is still unknown.

The rearrangement links TRBV7-2 to TRBJ2-7, with D unresolved. Sample: whole blood. The source is an adult who was a healthcare worker with PCR-confirmed SARS-CoV-2 infection or an uninfected control (not recorded which). In DNA, the CDR3 is TGTGCCAGCAGTCCGACACTATACGAGCAGTACTTC. Protein: CASSPTLYEQYF.